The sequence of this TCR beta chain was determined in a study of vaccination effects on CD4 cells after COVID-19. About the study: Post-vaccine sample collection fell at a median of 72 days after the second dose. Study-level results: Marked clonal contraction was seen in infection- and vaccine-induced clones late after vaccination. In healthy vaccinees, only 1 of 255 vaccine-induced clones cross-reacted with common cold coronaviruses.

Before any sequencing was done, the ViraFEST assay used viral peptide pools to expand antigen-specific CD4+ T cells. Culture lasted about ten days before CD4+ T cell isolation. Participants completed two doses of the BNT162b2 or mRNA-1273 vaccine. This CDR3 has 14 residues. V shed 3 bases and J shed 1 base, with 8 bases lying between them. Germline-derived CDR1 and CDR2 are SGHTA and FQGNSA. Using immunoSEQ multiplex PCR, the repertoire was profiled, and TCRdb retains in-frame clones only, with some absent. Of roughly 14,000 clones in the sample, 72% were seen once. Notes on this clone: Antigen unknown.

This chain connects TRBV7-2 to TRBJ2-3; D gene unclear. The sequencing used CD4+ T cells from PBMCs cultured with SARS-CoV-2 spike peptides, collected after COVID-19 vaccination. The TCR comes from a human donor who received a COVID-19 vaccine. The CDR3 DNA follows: TGTGCCAGCAGCTTCCTGTCCCGCACAGATACGCAGTATTTT. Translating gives CASSFLSRTDTQYF.